These 9 T cell receptor beta chains originate from one sample sequenced in a study of blood T cell repertoires in COVID-19. Repertoires were generated with immunoSEQ multiplex PCR, while TCRdb's copy carries only in-frame clones and drops some. Of tens of thousands of clones detected, approximately 78% appear once; the ten largest clones hold approximately 7%. The sequenced material came from peripheral blood. Source of these receptors: a woman aged 55-69 years with acute or convalescent COVID-19.

The chain is built from TRBV19 and TRBJ1-2, with 7 bases that match TRBD1. This CDR3 region has 13 residues. Trimming at V came to 7 bases and at J to 8 bases, leaving 10 bases not matched to a gene. Germline CDR1 is LNHDA and CDR2 is SQIVND (reference sequence). The chain's CDR3 is CASTYKPGGGYTF. The DNA for the CDR3 is TGTGCCAGTACCTATAAGCCAGGGGGAGGCTACACCTTC. Full variable domain (remainder filled in from reference TRBV19 and TRBJ1-2): DGGITQSPKYLFRKEGQNVTLSCEQNLNHDAMYWYRQDPGQGLRLIYYSQIVNDFQKGDIAEGYSVSREKKESFPLTVTSAQKNPTAFYLCASTYKPGGGYTFGSGTRLTVV.

CDR3 coding DNA: TGTGCCAGCAGTGGTACAGGGGCGGGTGGCTACACCTTC. Protein product: CASSGTGAGGYTF. J is TRBJ1-2 and V is TRBV27; 7 nucleotides line up with TRBD1. The CDR3 contains 13 residues. With 5 bases clipped from V and 7 bases from J, the junction kept 7 bases outside the gene matches. Germline-derived CDR1 and CDR2 are MNHEY and SMNVEV (reference sequence).

CDR3 region: CASSLGGGATYNEQFF. The CDR3 DNA reads as TGTGCCAGCAGCTTGGGCGGGGGGGCAACCTACAATGAGCAGTTCTTC. The rearrangement uses TRBV5-4 and TRBJ2-1; the match to TRBD2 covers 9 bases. The germline V gene encodes CDR1 SGHNT and CDR2 YYREEE (reference sequence). The V gene end was trimmed by 0 bases and the J gene end by 2 bases; junction bases not matched to a gene: 3. CDR3 size: 16 residues.

V is TRBV6-1 and J is TRBJ2-5, with 7 bases aligning to TRBD1. The V gene end was trimmed by 0 bases and the J gene end by 3 bases; junction bases not matched to a gene: 13. Germline-derived CDR1 and CDR2 are MNHNS and SASEGT. The CDR3 extends over 18 amino acids. Here the CDR3 reads CASSEARVTGSRKETQYF. In nucleotides, the CDR3 is TGTGCCAGCAGTGAAGCGCGTGTGACAGGGTCCAGAAAAGAGACCCAGTACTTC.

This chain joins TRBV5-1 and TRBJ2-3, with 11 bases identical to TRBD1. Per the germline V gene, CDR1 is SGHRS and CDR2 is YFSETQ. V trimming: 4 bases; J trimming: 1 base; junction bases outside the gene matches: 14. This CDR3 has 19 residues. The CDR3 here is CASSPDRGRSGAGTDTQYF. The DNA of the CDR3 is TGCGCCAGCAGCCCGGACAGGGGGCGCAGCGGGGCTGGCACAGATACGCAGTATTTT.

V is TRBV19 and J is TRBJ2-7; D is possibly TRBD1 (5 bases). Germline-derived CDR1 and CDR2 are LNHDA and SQIVND (reference sequence). There are 13 residues in the CDR3. With 1 base removed from V and 7 bases from J, the gap between germline ends came to 11 bases. The CDR3 spells CASSIASGREQYF. In DNA form, the CDR3 reads TGTGCCAGTAGTATAGCTTCAGGGCGAGAGCAGTACTTC.

This chain uses TRBV19 with TRBJ2-6; TRBD1 might be the D (5 bases). Trimming took 3 bases from V and 4 from J, leaving 19 bases between them. CDR1 and CDR2 from the germline V gene are LNHDA and SQIVND (reference sequence). The CDR3 is 18 residues long. CDR3 region: CASSIKGRGTTGANVLTF. The CDR3 nucleotides read TGTGCCAGTAGTATTAAGGGGCGTGGCACTACCGGGGCCAACGTCCTGACTTTC. Using reference TRBV19 and TRBJ2-6 for the parts outside the CDR3, the full variable domain is DGGITQSPKYLFRKEGQNVTLSCEQNLNHDAMYWYRQDPGQGLRLIYYSQIVNDFQKGDIAEGYSVSREKKESFPLTVTSAQKNPTAFYLCASSIKGRGTTGANVLTFGAGSRLTVL.

The rearrangement links TRBV5-1 to TRBJ1-1; 7 nucleotides line up with TRBD1. The V segment lost 3 bases and the J segment 7 bases; nucleotides outside the gene matches: 6. In germline, CDR1 is SGHRS, CDR2 YFSETQ. The CDR3 extends over 13 amino acids. CDR3 DNA sequence: TGCGCCAGCAGCTCATTCACAGGGGATGAAGCTTTCTTT. Protein sequence: CASSSFTGDEAFF.

There are a few counts of this clone. The chain uses TRBV30 and TRBJ2-5; 7 bases are a match to TRBD2. Unmatched junction bases numbered 11, after V lost 0 bases and J lost 1 base. The CDR3 loop spans 17 amino acids. CDR1 and CDR2 from the germline V gene are GTSNPN and SVGIG (reference sequence). Here the CDR3 DNA reads TGTGCCTGGAGTGTAACCCCTAGCGGAGGACTCCAAGAGACCCAGTACTTC. Translating it yields CAWSVTPSGGLQETQYF.